One and the same sample provided the 28 T cell receptor beta chains below, sequenced in a study of molecular identifiers for immune sequencing clone quantification. TCRdb processed the PCR reads anew with MiXCR; each CDR3 protein has one entry. Altogether some 66,000 distinct CDR3 sequences are present, around 20% being singletons, with the ten largest covering about 1.3%. Source material: naive CD8+ T cells from blood, with Jurkat cell RNA spiked in. Described subset: FACS-sorted CD8+CD4-CCR7+CD45RA+ naive T cells. The receptors shown here come from a human donor in good health. Some libraries in this study had Jurkat cell RNA spiked in.

This clonotype was observed many times. This chain connects TRBV24-1 to TRBJ2-7, with D hard to call. There are 13 residues in the CDR3. V lost 5 bases and J lost 7, with 14 bases in between. Germline V lookup: CDR1 KGHDR, CDR2 SFDVKD. CDR3 in amino acids: CATSGRSGLEQYF. The CDR3 nucleotides are TGTGCCACCAGTGGCCGATCAGGTTTGGAGCAGTACTTC.

This clonotype was detected many times. This chain joins TRBV4-1 and TRBJ2-7; TRBD2 matches 9 bases. V trimming: 1 base; J trimming: 0 bases; junction bases outside the gene matches: 1. CDR3 length: 15 residues. Germline V gives CDR1 MGHRA, CDR2 YSYEKL. The CDR3 here is CASSQGLAVSYEQYF. The CDR3 bases are TGCGCCAGCAGCCAAGGACTAGCGGTCTCCTACGAGCAGTACTTC.

The sample holds many counts of this clonotype. The rearrangement joins TRBV28 to TRBJ1-2; 9 bases are shared with TRBD1. The CDR3 has 15 amino acids. With V trimmed by 6 bases and J by 8 bases, 13 bases remained unmatched. The germline gives CDR1 MDHEN, CDR2 SYDVKM. The CDR3 loop is CASRDELQGARGYTF. The CDR3 nucleotides read TGTGCCAGCAGGGATGAACTACAGGGGGCGCGAGGCTACACCTTC.

There are many counts of this clonotype. J is TRBJ1-5 and V is TRBV19; D might be TRBD1 (6 bases). The ends were cut back, 8 bases at V and 4 bases at J, with 18 bases in the middle. Looked up from germline, CDR1 is LNHDA and CDR2 is SQIVND (reference sequence). The CDR3 has 15 amino acids. The CDR3 sequence is CASSGGPKPNQPQHF. The CDR3 DNA reads TGTGCCAGTTCCGGGGGGCCGAAGCCTAATCAGCCCCAGCATTTT. The variable domain in full, with the rest retrieved from reference TRBV19 and TRBJ1-5, is DGGITQSPKYLFRKEGQNVTLSCEQNLNHDAMYWYRQDPGQGLRLIYYSQIVNDFQKGDIAEGYSVSREKKESFPLTVTSAQKNPTAFYLCASSGGPKPNQPQHFGDGTRLSIL.

This clonotype showed up many times. The rearrangement joins TRBV7-2 to TRBJ2-3; D may be TRBD2 (6 bases). Germline CDR1 is SGHTA and CDR2 is FQGNSA. Trimming removed 4 bases from V and 0 bases from J, with 14 bases in between. There are 16 residues in the CDR3. The CDR3 DNA is TGTGCCAGCAGCTCTCGCGGGGTCTCTAGCACAGATACGCAGTATTTT. It yields the protein CASSSRGVSSTDTQYF.

The table lists this clonotype with a few counts. The chain links TRBV12-3 or TRBV12-4 to TRBJ1-2; D gene uncertain. Trimming took off 5 bases at V and 6 bases at J, with 10 bases between the two ends. This CDR3 has 12 residues. The CDR3 nucleotides read TGTGCCAGCAGTGACGGGAGCGATGGCTACACCTTC. It translates to CASSDGSDGYTF.

In this sample, this clonotype turned up many times. The chain joins TRBV7-9 to TRBJ2-7, with 9 bases identical to TRBD1. From germline, CDR1 is SEHNR and CDR2 FQNEAQ (reference sequence). Losses at the gene ends were 5 bases for V and 3 bases for J; bases not matched to a gene: 5. The length of the CDR3 is 14 residues. CDR3 in DNA: TGTGCCAGCAGCCCCCGGGACAGGGTCTACGAGCAGTACTTC. Translated, it gives CASSPRDRVYEQYF. Combining the CDR3 with reference TRBV7-9 and TRBJ2-7 gives the whole variable domain DTGVSQNPRHKITKRGQNVTFRCDPISEHNRLYWYRQTLGQGPEFLTYFQNEAQLEKSRLLSDRFSAERPKGSFSTLEIQRTEQGDSAMYLCASSPRDRVYEQYFGPGTRLTVT.

This clonotype came up many times. This chain uses TRBV20-1 with TRBJ2-3; 8 positions agree with TRBD2. CDR3 length: 19 residues. Germline CDR1 DFQATT, CDR2 SNEGSKA (reference sequence). The V and J ends lost 0 bases and 0 bases, in that order; junction bases with no gene match: 14. The CDR3 nucleotides read TGCAGTGCTAGAGAGAGGGGAACTAGCGGATTTCTCAGCACAGATACGCAGTATTTT. Protein sequence: CSARERGTSGFLSTDTQYF.

This clonotype came up many times. The J gene is TRBJ2-5, the V gene TRBV6-1; possibly TRBD2 for D (6 bases). CDR3 length equals 13 residues. V shed 7 bases and J shed 10 bases, with 19 bases lying between them. The germline V gene encodes CDR1 MNHNS and CDR2 SASEGT. In DNA, the CDR3 is TGTGCCAGCACCGGACTAAGCGGTCGGAACCAGTACTTC. Translation gives CASTGLSGRNQYF.

With regard to this clonotype: As the CDR3 is not closed by the conserved phenylalanine or tryptophan, this likely results from a read error. The CDR3 here is CSAREREGIGPYNEQFI. CDR3 nucleotides: TGCAGTGCTAGAGAGCGGGAGGGGATAGGGCCCTACAATGAGCAGTTCATC. The rearrangement uses TRBV20-1 and TRBJ2-1; 9 nucleotides match TRBD2. Trimming cost V 0 bases and J 2 bases; bases outside gene matches: 8. The germline CDR1 and CDR2 sequences are DFQATT and SNEGSKA (reference sequence). The CDR3 has 17 residues.

This clonotype was found many times. The chain combines TRBV2 with TRBJ1-1; D uncertain. V shed 6 bases and J shed 2 bases, with 25 bases lying between them. This CDR3 contains 18 residues. The germline CDR1 and CDR2 sequences are SNHLY and FYNNEI. CDR3 amino acids: CASRGAYGVQRPNTEAFF. The CDR3 bases are TGTGCCAGCAGAGGAGCGTATGGAGTACAGCGCCCAAACACTGAAGCTTTCTTT.

This clonotype occurred many times. The chain carries TRBV4-1 and TRBJ2-5; TRBD1 matches 7 bases. Germline lookup yields CDR1 MGHRA and CDR2 YSYEKL. The V gene end was trimmed by 4 bases and the J gene end by 1 base; junction bases not matched to a gene: 12. This CDR3 has 17 amino acids. The CDR3 coding sequence is TGCGCCAGCAGCCGAGGGTCCGGGACAGACGTCCAAGAGACCCAGTACTTC. It is translated as CASSRGSGTDVQETQYF.

This clonotype has just a few counts. The genes are TRBV7-2 and TRBJ1-2; TRBD1 aligns across 11 bases. Germline CDR1 is SGHTA and CDR2 is FQGNSA. This CDR3 spans 20 amino acids. The J segment lost 1 base and the V segment lost 1 base, leaving 14 bases of the junction unmatched. CDR3 sequence reads: CASSLGPFPDRGLFNYGYTF. CDR3 sequence (DNA): TGTGCCAGCAGCTTAGGGCCTTTCCCGGACAGGGGGCTCTTTAACTATGGCTACACCTTC.

As for this clonotype: It may be a read error: a sequence one base away is much more abundant. V gene TRBV27 combines with J gene TRBJ2-1; 8 bases fit TRBD2. From germline, CDR1 is MNHEY and CDR2 SMNVEV (reference sequence). This CDR3 contains 13 residues. CDR3 nucleotides: TGTGTCAGTTCAAGCGGGAGTTCTAATGAGCAGTTCTTC. Amino acids: CVSSSGSSNEQFF.

At least ten counts were recorded for this clonotype. This chain links TRBV4-1 with TRBJ1-2; possibly TRBD1 for D (5 bases). The CDR3 extends over 15 amino acids. Germline V gene lookup returns CDR1 MGHRA and CDR2 YSYEKL. Trimming stripped 1 base from V and 4 bases from J, with 13 bases between. The DNA of the CDR3 is TGCGCCAGCAGCCAAGCGGGGGGTACAGGCTATGGCTACACCTTC. It yields the protein CASSQAGGTGYGYTF.

CDR3 coding DNA: TGTGCCAGCAGCGTAGCCGACAGGGGGGAATCTAATGAAAAACTGTTTTTT. This gives the protein CASSVADRGESNEKLFF. The V and J genes are TRBV9 and TRBJ1-4, with 9 nucleotides matching TRBD1. This CDR3 contains 17 residues. Germline CDR1 and CDR2: SGDLS and YYNGEE. Trimming removed 0 bases from V and 3 bases from J; junction bases left unmatched: 6. The whole variable domain, filled in from reference TRBV9 and TRBJ1-4, reads DSGVTQTPKHLITATGQRVTLRCSPRSGDLSVYWYQQSLDQGLQFLIQYYNGEERAKGNILERFSAQQFPDLHSELNLSSLELGDSALYFCASSVADRGESNEKLFFGSGTQLSVL.

There are many counts of this clonotype. The J gene is TRBJ1-1, the V gene TRBV20-1; D gene uncertain. Trimming removed 6 bases at V and 7 bases at J, with 9 bases between. The CDR3 runs to 10 residues. Germline V gene lookup returns CDR1 DFQATT and CDR2 SNEGSKA (reference sequence). In nucleotides, the CDR3 is TGCAGTGCGGGCCGTTTTGAAGCTTTCTTT. The encoded protein is CSAGRFEAFF.

This clonotype showed up many times. The J gene is TRBJ2-7, the V gene TRBV7-9, with 8 bases identical to TRBD1. Germline-derived CDR1 and CDR2 are SEHNR and FQNEAQ (reference sequence). CDR3 size: 15 residues. Trimming at V came to 5 bases and at J to 2 bases, leaving 8 bases not matched to a gene. The chain's CDR3 is CASSQAIRGPYEQYF. The CDR3 DNA reads TGTGCCAGCAGCCAGGCGATCAGGGGGCCCTACGAGCAGTACTTC.

V is TRBV6-5 and J is TRBJ2-2; D not resolved. The V gene's germline CDR1 is MNHEY and CDR2 SVGAGI. The CDR3 has 15 residues. The V gene lost 2 bases and the J gene lost 6 bases, with 13 bases spanning the gap. Here the CDR3 reads CASSYANGVPGELFF. For the CDR3, the DNA is TGTGCCAGCAGTTACGCTAATGGGGTCCCCGGGGAGCTGTTTTTT.

This clonotype was seen many times. The chain joins TRBV4-1 to TRBJ2-5; 7 nucleotides match TRBD2. Germline V gene data show CDR1 as MGHRA and CDR2 as YSYEKL. The CDR3 consists of 15 residues. The V gene end was trimmed by 6 bases and the J gene end by 1 base; junction bases not matched to a gene: 8. CDR3 loop: CASSWLAAPQETQYF. In DNA form, the CDR3 reads TGCGCCAGCAGTTGGCTAGCGGCCCCCCAAGAGACCCAGTACTTC.

In this sample, this clonotype turned up many times. The rearrangement joins TRBV28 to TRBJ2-7, with 7 bases matching TRBD2. Per the germline V gene, CDR1 is MDHEN and CDR2 is SYDVKM. The V gene end was trimmed by 8 bases and the J gene end by 2 bases; junction bases not matched to a gene: 21. CDR3 length: 18 amino acids. CDR3 coding DNA: TGTGCCAGCGCCGGGACTACCTCGGGTTTCCGAAGCCCCTACGAGCAGTACTTC. Protein product: CASAGTTSGFRSPYEQYF.

The sample holds many counts of this clonotype. CDR3 sequence reads: CASSRIVGLASTQYF. The CDR3, as DNA: TGCGCCAGCAGCCGGATAGTGGGACTAGCGAGTACGCAGTATTTT. This chain joins TRBV4-1 and TRBJ2-3; 10 bases match TRBD2. V lost 4 bases to trimming and J lost 8 bases; unmatched junction nucleotides: 9. Germline loops: CDR1 MGHRA, CDR2 YSYEKL. This CDR3 is built from 15 residues.

Ten or more counts support this clonotype. The chain carries TRBV29-1 and TRBJ2-1; 10 nucleotides match TRBD1. From germline, CDR1 is SQVTM and CDR2 ANQGSEA. The V gene end was trimmed by 3 bases and the J gene end by 0 bases; junction bases not matched to a gene: 2. The CDR3 sequence is 15 residues long. The CDR3 here is CSVETGGGSYNEQFF. CDR3 in DNA: TGCAGCGTTGAGACAGGGGGCGGCTCCTACAATGAGCAGTTCTTC.

This clonotype appeared many times. This chain joins TRBV28 and TRBJ2-1, with TRBD2 matching over 10 bases. The CDR3 extends over 17 amino acids. CDR1 and CDR2 (germline): MDHEN, SYDVKM. V was pared by 2 bases and J by 7 bases, with 11 bases of the junction left unmatched. The CDR3 coding sequence is TGTGCCAGCAGTTTACCGATCCTAGCGGGAGACGGGAATGAGCAGTTCTTC. It codes for CASSLPILAGDGNEQFF.

There are many counts of this clonotype. The chain uses TRBV10-2 and TRBJ2-3; D remains ambiguous. The germline V and J ends were trimmed by 0 bases and 2 bases, with 6 bases remaining between them. CDR1 WSHSY and CDR2 SAAADI come from the germline V gene. The CDR3 extends over 14 amino acids. Here the CDR3 reads CASSESGSTDTQYF. For the CDR3, the DNA is TGCGCCAGCAGTGAGTCCGGCTCCACAGATACGCAGTATTTT.

This clonotype turned up a few times. The chain employs TRBV19 and TRBJ2-7; 7 nucleotides align to TRBD2. From germline, CDR1 is LNHDA and CDR2 SQIVND (reference sequence). The V gene end was trimmed by 5 bases and the J gene end by 4 bases; junction bases not matched to a gene: 8. The CDR3 runs to 14 residues. Here the CDR3 reads CASSAPSGEYEQYF. CDR3 DNA sequence: TGTGCCAGTAGTGCCCCGAGCGGGGAGTACGAGCAGTACTTC.

This clonotype was recorded at least ten times. This chain uses TRBV7-8 with TRBJ2-1; no clear D gene. CDR1 is SGHVS and CDR2 is FQNEAQ in the germline V gene. The CDR3 sequence is 14 residues long. Trimming cost V 0 bases and J 7 bases, with 10 bases left between them. CDR3: CASSLASLGNEQFF. Written as DNA, the CDR3 is TGTGCCAGCAGCTTAGCGTCCCTGGGAAATGAGCAGTTCTTC. The full variable domain, in which reference TRBV7-8 and TRBJ2-1 provide the parts outside the CDR3, is GAGVSQSPRYKVAKRGQDVALRCDPISGHVSLFWYQQALGQGPEFLTYFQNEAQLDKSGLPSDRFFAERPEGSVSTLKIQRTQQEDSAVYLCASSLASLGNEQFFGPGTRLTVL.

The CDR3 DNA is TGTGCCAGCAGCTTGTTTGCCCCGGGGATCTTATCAACTCTAAATTCACCCCTCCACTTT. Its protein is CASSLFAPGILSTLNSPLHF. J is TRBJ1-6 and V is TRBV5-6; D unresolved. The germline V gene encodes CDR1 SGHDT and CDR2 YYEEEE. This CDR3 has 20 residues. V lost 1 base and J lost 7, with 27 bases in between.